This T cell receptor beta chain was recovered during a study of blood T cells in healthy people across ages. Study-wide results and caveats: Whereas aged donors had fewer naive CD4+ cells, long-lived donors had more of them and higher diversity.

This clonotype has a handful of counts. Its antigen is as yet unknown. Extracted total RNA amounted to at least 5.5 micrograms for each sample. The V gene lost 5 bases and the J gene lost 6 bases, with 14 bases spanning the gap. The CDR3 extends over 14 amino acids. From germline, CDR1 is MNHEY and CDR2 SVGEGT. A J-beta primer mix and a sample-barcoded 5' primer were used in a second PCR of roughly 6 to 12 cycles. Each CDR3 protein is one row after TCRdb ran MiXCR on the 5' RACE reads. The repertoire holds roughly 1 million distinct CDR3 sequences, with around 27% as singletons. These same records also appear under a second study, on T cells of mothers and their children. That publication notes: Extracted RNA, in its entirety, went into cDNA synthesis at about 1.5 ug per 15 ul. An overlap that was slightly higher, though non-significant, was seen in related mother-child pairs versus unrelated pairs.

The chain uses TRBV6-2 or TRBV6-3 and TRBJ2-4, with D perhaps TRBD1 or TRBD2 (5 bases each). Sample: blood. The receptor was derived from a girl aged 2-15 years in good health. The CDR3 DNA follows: TGTGCCAGCAGTCCCGGGACCGTGGGAAACATTCAGTACTTC. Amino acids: CASSPGTVGNIQYF.